The next 20 T cell receptor beta chains were all read from a single sample in a study of T cell repertoires in Merkel cell carcinoma. The data were produced by immunoSEQ multiplex PCR, yet TCRdb's version contains in-frame clones alone and is incomplete. The table shows roughly 14,000 clones, with around four fifths occurring only once. The source material was tumor tissue. These receptor sequences come from an adult with Merkel cell carcinoma.

This chain links TRBV30 with TRBJ2-2, with D perhaps TRBD2 (5 bases). Germline V CDR1 and CDR2: GTSNPN, SVGIG (reference sequence). V was shortened by 3 bases and J by 1 base, with 9 bases between the two germline ends. This CDR3 has 14 amino acids. The chain's CDR3 is CAWSDGVNTGELFF. As DNA, the CDR3 is TGTGCCTGGAGCGACGGGGTGAACACCGGGGAGCTGTTTTTT.

This clone occurred once. V is TRBV30 and J is TRBJ1-4, with D perhaps TRBD1 (6 bases). The CDR3 totals 14 residues. Germline assignment: CDR1 GTSNPN and CDR2 SVGIG (reference sequence). V lost 4 bases, J lost 0 bases, and 9 bases lay in between. The CDR3 region has the DNA TGTGCCTGGAACAGGGACACAACTAATGAAAAACTGTTTTTT. This encodes CAWNRDTTNEKLFF.

This clone has just one count. This chain uses TRBV19 with TRBJ1-1; no clear D. This CDR3 contains 15 residues. From germline, CDR1 is LNHDA and CDR2 SQIVND (reference sequence). Trimming took off 4 bases at V and 1 base at J, with 13 bases between the two ends. In nucleotides, the CDR3 is TGTGCCAGTAGTACAGACCCCGGCAGGAACACTGAAGCTTTCTTT. Protein sequence: CASSTDPGRNTEAFF.

This clone was observed a single time. The chain carries TRBV7-9 and TRBJ1-2; 7 bases agree with TRBD1. Germline V gene lookup returns CDR1 SEHNR and CDR2 FQNEAQ (reference sequence). Trimming removed 4 bases from V and 9 bases from J; junction bases left unmatched: 11. The CDR3 runs 14 residues. CDR3 region: CASSSGTETSSYTF. The DNA of the CDR3 is TGTGCCAGCAGCTCCGGGACAGAGACCTCTAGCTACACCTTC.

This clone appeared a single time. The V and J genes are TRBV29-1 and TRBJ2-1; tentative D call: TRBD2 (7 bases). The CDR3 is 14 amino acids. V was cut by 4 bases and J by 6 bases, with 16 bases left in between. Germline V gene data show CDR1 as SQVTM and CDR2 as ANQGSEA. DNA for the CDR3: TGCAGCGTTGTAGGGGGAGGGAAGGGCAATGAGCAGTTCTTC. This codes for CSVVGGGKGNEQFF.

This chain joins TRBV29-1 and TRBJ2-7, with 14 bases identical to TRBD2. With V trimmed by 3 bases and J by 2 bases, 3 bases remained unmatched. Germline CDR1 reads SQVTM; CDR2 reads ANQGSEA. This CDR3 is built from 15 residues. The CDR3 bases are TGCAGCGTTGAGGGACTAGCGGGGGAACCCTACGAGCAGTACTTC. This translates into CSVEGLAGEPYEQYF.

The chain carries TRBV5-8 and TRBJ2-7, with D perhaps TRBD1 (6 bases). Germline-derived CDR1 and CDR2 are SGHTS and YDEGEE. The CDR3 is 11 residues long. V was clipped by 7 bases and J by 4 bases, with 9 bases between them. Here the CDR3 reads CASVQGYEQYF. CDR3 DNA: TGTGCCAGCGTACAGGGTTACGAGCAGTACTTC.

V gene TRBV27 combines with J gene TRBJ2-1, with 11 bases fitting TRBD2. Germline V gene data show CDR1 as MNHEY and CDR2 as SMNVEV (reference sequence). This CDR3 region has 21 residues. V shed 3 bases, J shed 4 bases, and the junction held 20 bases outside the gene matches. CDR3 nucleotide sequence: TGTGCCAGCAGTTTGAAGTCGGGACTAGCGGTACGGGAGAACCTTTACAATGAGCAGTTCTTC. Protein sequence: CASSLKSGLAVRENLYNEQFF.

By proportion, this clone is medium-sized. The rearrangement links TRBV27 to TRBJ2-1; TRBD2 matches 15 bases. Germline V lookup: CDR1 MNHEY, CDR2 SMNVEV (reference sequence). The CDR3 runs 15 residues. Losses at the gene ends were 4 bases for V and 11 bases for J; bases not matched to a gene: 6. CDR3 sequence reads: CASSSGLAGGGKQFF. DNA for the CDR3: TGTGCCAGCAGTTCAGGACTAGCGGGAGGGGGGAAGCAGTTCTTC.

The count of this clone is one. The V and J genes are TRBV9 and TRBJ2-7; TRBD1 or TRBD2 may be the D gene (5 bases each). Trimming cost V 0 bases and J 7 bases, with 17 bases left between them. CDR1 is SGDLS, CDR2 YYNGEE, per germline. This CDR3 spans 15 amino acids. CDR3 in DNA: TGTGCCAGCAGCGTAGACTTGGGGGAACTACGAGAGCAGTACTTC. Its protein product is CASSVDLGELREQYF. Together with reference TRBV9 and TRBJ2-7, the CDR3 gives the full variable domain: DSGVTQTPKHLITATGQRVTLRCSPRSGDLSVYWYQQSLDQGLQFLIQYYNGEERAKGNILERFSAQQFPDLHSELNLSSLELGDSALYFCASSVDLGELREQYFGPGTRLTVT.

This clone has just one count. V usage is TRBV7-9 and J usage is TRBJ2-2; D is unresolved. The germline CDR1 and CDR2 sequences are SEHNR and FQNEAQ (reference sequence). CDR3 length: 14 residues. V gave up 1 base and J gave up 5 bases, with 8 bases separating them. The CDR3 DNA reads as TGTGCCAGCAGCTTAGGCGTGGCTACCGGGGAGCTGTTTTTT. This encodes CASSLGVATGELFF.

The chain has TRBV7-2 and TRBJ2-2, with D perhaps matching TRBD1 (5 bases). CDR3 length: 15 residues. Trimming removed 7 bases at V and 1 base at J, with 13 bases between. The V gene's germline CDR1 is SGHTA and CDR2 FQGNSA. CDR3 DNA sequence: TGTGCCAGCATCCCGGCCAGGGAGAACACCGGGGAGCTGTTTTTT. Its translation: CASIPARENTGELFF.

V gene TRBV7-2 combines with J gene TRBJ2-1, with D unresolved. Germline V lookup: CDR1 SGHTA, CDR2 FQGNSA. The CDR3 length is 13 residues. V lost 1 base and J 5 bases, leaving 6 bases between the germline ends. The CDR3 nucleotides are TGTGCCAGCAGCTTAGTGCGCGACAATGAGCAGTTCTTC. Translating it yields CASSLVRDNEQFF.

This chain connects TRBV16 to TRBJ2-5, with unresolved D. CDR3 size: 12 residues. The germline gives CDR1 KGHSY, CDR2 FQNENV. The V end lost 4 bases, the J end lost 5 bases, and 8 bases lay between the germline ends. For the CDR3, the DNA is TGTGCCAGCAGCCCACTTTTGGAGACCCAGTACTTC. Protein product: CASSPLLETQYF.

The table lists this clone with a few counts. The V gene is TRBV7-3, the J gene TRBJ1-2; a weak D match, TRBD1 (6 bases). Germline V lookup: CDR1 SGHTA, CDR2 FQGTGA. The CDR3 length is 15 residues. V was clipped by 5 bases and J by 3 bases, with 16 bases between them. The CDR3, as DNA: TGTGCCAGCAGCCCTAAGGGGCCAGGGGACTATGGCTACACCTTC. This encodes CASSPKGPGDYGYTF.

The J gene is TRBJ1-2, the V gene TRBV7-9; TRBD1 aligns across 7 bases. This CDR3 spans 14 amino acids. J was trimmed by 3 bases and V by 1 base; bases with no gene match: 2. Germline V gene sequence: CDR1 SEHNR, CDR2 FQNEAQ (reference sequence). The CDR3 DNA reads TGTGCCAGCAGCTTAGGTACAGGGGACTATGGCTACACCTTC. This encodes CASSLGTGDYGYTF.

This chain joins TRBV11-3 and TRBJ2-7; 8 bases fit TRBD1. This CDR3 is built from 15 residues. Germline trimming cut 1 base from V and 3 bases from J; bases unmatched to any gene: 5. Germline lookup yields CDR1 SGHNT and CDR2 YENEEA. In DNA, the CDR3 is TGTGCCAGCAGCTTAGGCAATGGACAGGGCTACGAGCAGTACTTC. Residues: CASSLGNGQGYEQYF.

The rearrangement links TRBV7-8 to TRBJ1-3; D is undetermined. Trimming took off 1 base at V and 0 bases at J, with 10 bases between the two ends. CDR3 length: 16 amino acids. Germline V gene sequence: CDR1 SGHVS, CDR2 FQNEAQ. The CDR3 loop reads CASSLGESNSGNTIYF. In nucleotides, the CDR3 is TGTGCCAGCAGCTTAGGTGAAAGCAACTCTGGAAACACCATATATTTT.

The rearrangement links TRBV30 to TRBJ1-1; possible D gene TRBD1, 5 bases. The length of the CDR3 is 13 residues. The germline V gene encodes CDR1 GTSNPN and CDR2 SVGIG (reference sequence). Trimming pared 5 bases from V and 2 bases from J, leaving 12 bases between. In DNA form, the CDR3 reads TGTGCCTGGGGTCGAGGGGTAAACACTGAAGCTTTCTTT. Its protein is CAWGRGVNTEAFF.

The chain carries TRBV5-6 and TRBJ1-4, with D maybe TRBD1 (6 bases). CDR1 is SGHDT and CDR2 is YYEEEE in the germline V gene. V was trimmed by 1 base and J by 0 bases, leaving 10 bases between them. CDR3 length: 16 amino acids. The CDR3: CASSLTGPATNEKLFF. CDR3 DNA: TGTGCCAGCAGCTTGACAGGGCCGGCAACTAATGAAAAACTGTTTTTT.